This record covers a single T cell receptor (beta chain). Antigen specificity is unknown. Sequenced by immunoSEQ multiplex PCR; TCRdb stores in-frame clones only, minus some. The table shows around 250,000 clones, with around three quarters occurring only once. Per the germline V gene, CDR1 is MNHNS and CDR2 is SASEGT. V gave up 6 bases and J gave up 4 bases; unmatched junction bases: 5. The CDR3 loop spans 14 amino acids. The data were obtained in a study of cytotoxic CD8 clonotypes in ibrutinib-treated CLL. About the research overall: Mean values per sample were a few hundred thousand productive templates and more than 90,000 productive rearrangements.

Study-wide findings and caveats: Clonality was higher at baseline than in age-matched healthy donors and tracked circulating CD8+ T-cell counts. Higher clonality was seen at ibrutinib response and a return toward baseline at progression.

The genes are TRBV6-1 and TRBJ1-4, with TRBD1 matching over 7 bases. The source material was PBMCs, sampled after 24 months of ibrutinib treatment. This receptor was taken from a human donor with chronic lymphocytic leukemia. The CDR3: CASSLRGGNEKLFF. The CDR3 coding sequence is TGTGCCAGCAGCCTCAGGGGGGGTAATGAAAAACTGTTTTTT.